This entry lists 27 T cell receptor beta chains sequenced from one sample in a study of cytomegalovirus exposure and HLA in healthy donors. The PCR had 60 Vbeta and 13 Jbeta primers. Some clones are missing from TCRdb's copy, which holds only in-frame ones; the method was immunoSEQ multiplex PCR. The top ten clones hold around 2.9% of a sample with hundreds of thousands of clones, 77% of them seen once. The sample was PBMCs. These receptors originate from a woman aged 60-75 years in good health and CMV-seropositive.

J is TRBJ1-1 and V is TRBV19; 7 bases are a match to TRBD1. V was pared by 6 bases and J by 2 bases, with 12 bases of the junction left unmatched. This CDR3 spans 16 amino acids. Germline V CDR1 and CDR2: LNHDA, SQIVND (reference sequence). The CDR3 loop reads CASRRGAGQFNTEAFF. As DNA, the CDR3 is TGTGCCAGTAGACGTGGCGCGGGACAGTTTAACACTGAAGCTTTCTTT.

The chain links TRBV5-1 to TRBJ1-2; no reliable D call. The CDR3 length is 14 residues. The germline CDR1 and CDR2 sequences are SGHRS and YFSETQ. V dropped 3 bases and J dropped 0 bases, with 9 bases sitting between them. The DNA of the CDR3 is TGCGCCAGCAGCTCGGGATCTGCTAACTATGGCTACACCTTC. It codes for CASSSGSANYGYTF.

J is TRBJ2-7 and V is TRBV10-3; possibly TRBD1 for D (5 bases). Germline V lookup: CDR1 ENHRY, CDR2 SYGVKD. CDR3 size: 14 residues. The V gene lost 6 bases and the J gene lost 5 bases, with 17 bases spanning the gap. The CDR3 sequence is CAIRPRQNSHEQYF. DNA for the CDR3: TGTGCCATCAGACCTAGACAGAATTCCCACGAGCAGTACTTC.

The chain couples TRBV6-5 to TRBJ2-7; D not certain. This CDR3 has 12 residues. CDR1 and CDR2 (germline): MNHEY, SVGAGI. The V end lost 7 bases, the J end lost 1 base, and 8 bases lay between the germline ends. CDR3 in DNA: TGTGCCAGCACTAGTGATTCCTACGAGCAGTACTTC. Its protein is CASTSDSYEQYF.

The chain uses TRBV7-6 and TRBJ1-6, with 9 nucleotides matching TRBD1. V lost 1 base and J lost 4; bases outside the gene matches: 2. This CDR3 is built from 16 residues. Germline V gives CDR1 SGHVS, CDR2 FNYEAQ. CDR3 sequence reads: CASSLEDRGYNSPLHF. CDR3 coding DNA: TGTGCCAGCAGCTTAGAGGACAGGGGTTATAATTCACCCCTCCACTTT.

The rearrangement links TRBV11-2 to TRBJ2-5, with no clear D. CDR3 size: 12 residues. The V gene's germline CDR1 is SGHAT and CDR2 FQNNGV. V dropped 1 base and J dropped 5 bases, with 5 bases sitting between them. The DNA of the CDR3 is TGTGCCAGCAGCTTAGGGCGGGAGACCCAGTACTTC. Translated, it gives CASSLGRETQYF. The complete variable domain, with remaining parts taken from reference TRBV11-2 and TRBJ2-5, reads EAGVAQSPRYKIIEKRQSVAFWCNPISGHATLYWYQQILGQGPKLLIQFQNNGVVDDSQLPKDRFSAERLKGVDSTLKIQPAKLEDSAVYLCASSLGRETQYFGPGTRLLVL.

This clone was detected a few times. V and J are TRBV6-5 and TRBJ2-1, with 10 positions matching TRBD2. Trimming cost V 6 bases and J 10 bases; bases outside gene matches: 12. The CDR3 loop spans 15 amino acids. CDR1 is MNHEY and CDR2 is SVGAGI in the germline V gene. CDR3 residues: CASRQAGGTGREQFF. The DNA for the CDR3 is TGTGCCAGCAGGCAAGCGGGGGGGACGGGTCGAGAGCAGTTCTTC.

This rearrangement joins TRBV7-9 to TRBJ2-1; 8 bases fit TRBD1. V gave up 1 base and J gave up 7 bases; unmatched junction bases: 3. This CDR3 has 14 residues. The germline CDR1 and CDR2 sequences are SEHNR and FQNEAQ (reference sequence). The CDR3 here is CASSLGQGANEQFF. The CDR3 DNA sequence: TGTGCCAGCAGCTTAGGGCAGGGGGCGAATGAGCAGTTCTTC.

The chain recombines TRBV7-9 with TRBJ2-4; a possible D gene is TRBD1 (5 bases). CDR1 is SEHNR, CDR2 FQNEAQ, per germline (reference sequence). Trimming took 5 bases from V and 1 from J, leaving 9 bases between them. The CDR3 has 14 amino acids. The CDR3 loop reads CASSPQGAKNIQYF. The CDR3 coding sequence is TGTGCCAGCAGCCCCCAGGGTGCCAAAAACATTCAGTACTTC.

This clone was counted a few times. V and J are TRBV14 and TRBJ2-3; tentatively, D is TRBD2 (6 bases). Germline V lookup: CDR1 SGHDN, CDR2 FVKESK. CDR3 length: 14 residues. V lost 6 bases and J lost 0, with 10 bases in between. The CDR3 coding sequence is TGTGCCAGCAGAGGAGGGCTTAGCACAGATACGCAGTATTTT. Protein sequence: CASRGGLSTDTQYF. Full variable domain (remainder filled in from reference TRBV14 and TRBJ2-3): EAGVTQFPSHSVIEKGQTVTLRCDPISGHDNLYWYRRVMGKEIKFLLHFVKESKQDESGMPNNRFLAERTGGTYSTLKVQPAELEDSGVYFCASRGGLSTDTQYFGPGTRLTVL.

The rearrangement joins TRBV7-2 to TRBJ2-7; 8 nucleotides agree with TRBD2. Trimming took 6 bases from V and 4 from J; bases not matched to a gene: 8. CDR1 SGHTA and CDR2 FQGNSA come from the germline V gene. The CDR3 is 14 amino acids. The CDR3 region has the DNA TGTGCCAGCAGGGAGGGAGCGGGGGTTTACGAGCAGTACTTC. Translation gives CASREGAGVYEQYF.

The chain is built from TRBV7-9 and TRBJ2-3; 8 nucleotides line up with TRBD2. V trimming: 4 bases; J trimming: 3 bases; junction bases outside the gene matches: 12. CDR3 length: 17 amino acids. Germline-derived CDR1 and CDR2 are SEHNR and FQNEAQ (reference sequence). CDR3 DNA sequence: TGTGCCAGCAGCTCAACGCCGGGACTAGTTTTAACAGATACGCAGTATTTT. This translates into CASSSTPGLVLTDTQYF.

The CDR3 DNA reads as TGTGCCAGCTCAGTCGGGACAGGGTACTGGGCTGAAGCTTTCTTT. This sequence encodes CASSVGTGYWAEAFF. The chain recombines TRBV18 with TRBJ1-1; 9 nucleotides match TRBD1. The CDR3 runs to 15 residues. CDR1 and CDR2 (germline): KGHSH, LQKENI. V was clipped by 5 bases and J by 6 bases; unmatched bases: 10.

The chain links TRBV9 to TRBJ1-4; D not certain. Germline V lookup: CDR1 SGDLS, CDR2 YYNGEE. The CDR3 is 15 amino acids. V was clipped by 4 bases and J by 8 bases, with 18 bases between them. CDR3 amino acids: CASSPHGGSMEKLFF. CDR3 bases: TGTGCCAGCAGCCCCCATGGCGGGTCGATGGAAAAACTGTTTTTT.

The V and J genes are TRBV6-5 and TRBJ2-7, with 8 bases aligning to TRBD1. The ends lost 6 bases at V and 6 bases at J; junction bases unmatched: 13. The CDR3 consists of 15 residues. Germline assignment: CDR1 MNHEY and CDR2 SVGAGI. CDR3 nucleotide sequence: TGTGCCAGCAGCTCCCCCTTGACAGGGGCATCCGAGCAGTACTTC. It translates to CASSSPLTGASEQYF.

The rearrangement links TRBV30 to TRBJ2-1; no definite D call. Per the germline V gene, CDR1 is GTSNPN and CDR2 is SVGIG (reference sequence). The CDR3 consists of 16 residues. V lost 2 bases, J lost 4 bases, and 18 bases lay in between. CDR3 sequence: CAWSRFAETLYNEQFF. The CDR3 region has the DNA TGTGCCTGGAGTAGGTTCGCGGAGACCTTATACAATGAGCAGTTCTTC.

This chain uses TRBV6-1 with TRBJ1-4; possibly TRBD1 for D (5 bases). The germline V and J ends were trimmed by 1 base and 4 bases, with 7 bases remaining between them. The CDR3 is made up of 14 amino acids. Germline V gene sequence: CDR1 MNHNS, CDR2 SASEGT. The CDR3 region has the DNA TGTGCCAGCAGTGAAGACAGGCTTAATGAAAAACTGTTTTTT. This codes for CASSEDRLNEKLFF.

This clone was seen a handful of times. V gene TRBV2 combines with J gene TRBJ2-5; tentatively, D is TRBD2 (6 bases). This CDR3 region has 14 residues. Trimming took off 8 bases at V and 4 bases at J, with 17 bases between the two ends. CDR1 is SNHLY and CDR2 is FYNNEI in the germline V gene. CDR3 residues: CASQNEAGRETQYF. CDR3 coding DNA: TGTGCCAGCCAAAACGAAGCGGGTAGAGAGACCCAGTACTTC.

V is TRBV9 and J is TRBJ1-2, with D unresolved. The CDR3 totals 15 residues. Germline V lookup: CDR1 SGDLS, CDR2 YYNGEE. Trimming removed 0 bases at V and 4 bases at J, with 13 bases between. This CDR3 reads CASSVVGVSLYGYTF. CDR3 DNA sequence: TGTGCCAGCAGCGTAGTGGGAGTCAGCCTCTATGGCTACACCTTC.

This clone occurred a few times. This chain uses TRBV11-3 with TRBJ2-1; 15 nucleotides match TRBD2. Losses at the gene ends were 5 bases for V and 7 bases for J; bases not matched to a gene: 6. Germline CDR1 is SGHNT and CDR2 is YENEEA. The CDR3 loop spans 16 amino acids. The CDR3 sequence is CASSLGLAGGRNEQFF. As DNA, the CDR3 is TGTGCCAGCAGCCTGGGACTAGCGGGAGGAAGAAATGAGCAGTTCTTC.

The V gene is TRBV5-4, the J gene TRBJ2-7; TRBD1 is a possible D gene (6 bases). The germline V gene has CDR1 SGHNT and CDR2 YYREEE (reference sequence). V lost 2 bases to trimming and J lost 6 bases, with 18 bases between them. The CDR3 has 15 amino acids. CDR3 region: CASSLQGRLLSEQYF. CDR3 DNA sequence: TGTGCCAGCAGCTTACAGGGTCGGCTCCTTTCCGAGCAGTACTTC. Full variable domain (missing parts from reference TRBV5-4 and TRBJ2-7): ETGVTQSPTHLIKTRGQQVTLRCSSQSGHNTVSWYQQALGQGPQFIFQYYREEENGRGNFPPRFSGLQFPNYSSELNVNALELDDSALYLCASSLQGRLLSEQYFGPGTRLTVT.

This sequence joins TRBV21-1 and TRBJ2-6; the table names TRBD1, a call not compared with the DNA. TRBV21-1 is assigned pseudogene status. This CDR3 comprises 18 residues. The CDR3 nucleotides read TGTGCCAGCAGCCGTCTGGGGACAGCAAATCCTGGGGCCAACGTCCTGACTTTC. Translation: CASSRLGTANPGANVLTF.

This clone appeared a few times. The chain has TRBV15 and TRBJ2-7, with 8 bases identical to TRBD1. J lost 5 bases, V lost 3 bases, and 0 bases had no gene match. This CDR3 region has 12 residues. The germline V gene has CDR1 LNHNV and CDR2 YYDKDF (reference sequence). The CDR3 sequence is CATSRTGDEQYF. The CDR3 DNA reads TGTGCCACCAGCAGGACAGGGGACGAGCAGTACTTC.

This clone has only one observation. The chain is built from TRBV7-6 and TRBJ2-7, with TRBD1 matching 7 bases. The CDR3 has 13 amino acids. Germline V gives CDR1 SGHVS, CDR2 FNYEAQ. V lost 7 bases to trimming and J lost 7 bases; unmatched junction nucleotides: 10. The CDR3 DNA reads as TGTGCCAGCACCCCGACAGGGTCGGGAGAGCAGTACTTC. The encoded protein is CASTPTGSGEQYF.

The V gene is TRBV4-1, the J gene TRBJ2-2, with TRBD1 matching over 8 bases. The germline V gene has CDR1 MGHRA and CDR2 YSYEKL. The CDR3 runs 21 residues. V lost 5 bases, J lost 2 bases, and 22 bases stayed unmatched. In DNA form, the CDR3 reads TGCGCCAGCAGCGGCTTCCAACCCACACGATTGGACAGGGAAAACACCGGGGAGCTGTTTTTT. Encoded protein: CASSGFQPTRLDRENTGELFF.

Concerning this clone: A read error may account for a junction end that differs from germline. The chain joins TRBV7-9 to TRBJ2-1; tentatively, D is TRBD2 (5 bases). The CDR3 contains 15 residues. Germline V gene data show CDR1 as SEHNR and CDR2 as FQNEAQ (reference sequence). The CDR3 DNA follows: TGTTCCAGCAGCAAGCAAGCGAGTTTAGCGCCTGAGCAGTTCTTC. Protein: CSSSKQASLAPEQFF. The whole variable domain, remainder taken from reference TRBV7-9 and TRBJ2-1, is DTGVSQNPRHKITKRGQNVTFRCDPISEHNRLYWYRQTLGQGPEFLTYFQNEAQLEKSRLLSDRFSAERPKGSFSTLEIQRTEQGDSAMYLCSSSKQASLAPEQFFGPGTRLTVL.

The chain employs TRBV5-1 and TRBJ2-1; TRBD2 matches at 10 bases. This CDR3 is 15 amino acids long. The V and J ends lost 8 bases and 13 bases, in that order; junction bases with no gene match: 18. Germline V gives CDR1 SGHRS, CDR2 YFSETQ. As DNA, the CDR3 is TGCGCCAGTACCGGGGTAGCGGGAGGCCAGGGGCTACAGTTCTTC. Translated, it gives CASTGVAGGQGLQFF. The full variable domain, completed using reference TRBV5-1 and TRBJ2-1, is KAGVTQTPRYLIKTRGQQVTLSCSPISGHRSVSWYQQTPGQGLQFLFEYFSETQRNKGNFPGRFSGRQFSNSRSEMNVSTLELGDSALYLCASTGVAGGQGLQFFGPGTRLTVL.